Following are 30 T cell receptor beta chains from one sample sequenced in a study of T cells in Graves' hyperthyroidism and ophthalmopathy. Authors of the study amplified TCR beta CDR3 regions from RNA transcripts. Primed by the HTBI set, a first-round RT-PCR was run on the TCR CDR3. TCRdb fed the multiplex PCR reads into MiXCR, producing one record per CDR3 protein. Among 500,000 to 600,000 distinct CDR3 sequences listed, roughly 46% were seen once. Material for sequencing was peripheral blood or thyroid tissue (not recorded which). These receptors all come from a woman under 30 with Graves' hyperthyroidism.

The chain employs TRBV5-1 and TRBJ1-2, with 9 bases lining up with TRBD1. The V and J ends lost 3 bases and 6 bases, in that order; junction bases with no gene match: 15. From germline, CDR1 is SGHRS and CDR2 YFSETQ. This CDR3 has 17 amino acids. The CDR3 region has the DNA TGCGCCAGCAGCTCACTACCGGGACAGGGTTATTCGCATGGCTACACCTTC. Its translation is CASSSLPGQGYSHGYTF.

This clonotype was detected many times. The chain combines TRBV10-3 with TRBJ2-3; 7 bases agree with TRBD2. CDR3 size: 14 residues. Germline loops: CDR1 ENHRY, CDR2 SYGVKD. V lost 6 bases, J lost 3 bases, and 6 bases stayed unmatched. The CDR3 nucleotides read TGTGCCATCAGCAAGACGGGAGGAACAGATACGCAGTATTTT. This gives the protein CAISKTGGTDTQYF.

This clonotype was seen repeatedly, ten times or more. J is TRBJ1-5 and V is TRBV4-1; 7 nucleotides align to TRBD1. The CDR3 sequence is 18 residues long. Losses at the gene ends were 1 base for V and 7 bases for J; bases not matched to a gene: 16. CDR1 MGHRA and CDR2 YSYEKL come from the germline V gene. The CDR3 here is CASSQGGTRQGVGQPQHF. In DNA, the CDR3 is TGCGCCAGCAGCCAAGGGGGAACGAGACAGGGAGTTGGACAGCCCCAGCATTTT.

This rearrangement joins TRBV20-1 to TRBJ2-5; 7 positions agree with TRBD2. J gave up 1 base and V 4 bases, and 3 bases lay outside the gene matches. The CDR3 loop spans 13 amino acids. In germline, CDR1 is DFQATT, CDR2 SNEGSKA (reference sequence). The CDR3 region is CSATRLAQETQYF. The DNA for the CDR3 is TGCAGTGCTACTAGACTAGCCCAAGAGACCCAGTACTTC.

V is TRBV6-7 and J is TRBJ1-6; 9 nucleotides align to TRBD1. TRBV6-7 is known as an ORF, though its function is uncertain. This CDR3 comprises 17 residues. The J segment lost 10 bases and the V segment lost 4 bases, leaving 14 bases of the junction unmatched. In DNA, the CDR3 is TGTGCCAGCAGTTTAAGAAGGACAGGGGCAGGTGGATCACCCCTCCACTTT. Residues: CASSLRRTGAGGSPLHF.

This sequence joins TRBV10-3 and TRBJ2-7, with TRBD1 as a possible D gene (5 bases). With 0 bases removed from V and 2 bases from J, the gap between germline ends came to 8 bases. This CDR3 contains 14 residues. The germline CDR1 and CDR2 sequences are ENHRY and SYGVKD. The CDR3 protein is CAISESTDPYEQYF. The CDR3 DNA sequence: TGTGCCATCAGTGAGTCGACAGACCCCTACGAGCAGTACTTC.

The CDR3 is CASSYSPGLAGLGGEQYF. CDR3 nucleotides: TGTGCCAGCAGTTACTCCCCCGGACTAGCAGGCCTTGGTGGCGAGCAGTACTTC. The rearrangement joins TRBV6-5 to TRBJ2-7; 8 bases match TRBD2. This CDR3 has 18 residues. V shed 0 bases, J shed 6 bases, and the junction held 16 bases outside the gene matches. The germline V gene encodes CDR1 MNHEY and CDR2 SVGAGI.

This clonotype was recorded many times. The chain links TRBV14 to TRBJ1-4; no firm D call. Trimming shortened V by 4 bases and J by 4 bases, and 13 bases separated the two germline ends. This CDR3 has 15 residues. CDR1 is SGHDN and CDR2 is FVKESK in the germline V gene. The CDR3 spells CASSLRPRSNEKLFF. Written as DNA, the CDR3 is TGTGCCAGCAGCCTAAGGCCGCGAAGTAATGAAAAACTGTTTTTT.

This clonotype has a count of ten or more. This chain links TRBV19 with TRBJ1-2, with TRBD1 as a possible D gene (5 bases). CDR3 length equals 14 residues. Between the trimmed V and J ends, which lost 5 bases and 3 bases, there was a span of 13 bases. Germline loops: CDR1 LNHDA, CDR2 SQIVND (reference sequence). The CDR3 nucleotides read TGTGCCAGTAGTTTCGACAGATACTACTATGGCTACACCTTC. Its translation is CASSFDRYYYGYTF.

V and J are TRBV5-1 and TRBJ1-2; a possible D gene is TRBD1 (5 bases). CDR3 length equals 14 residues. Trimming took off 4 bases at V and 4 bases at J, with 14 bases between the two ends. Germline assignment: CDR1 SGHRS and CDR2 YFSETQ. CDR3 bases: TGCGCCAGCAGCCCCGAGCAGGGCGGCTATGGCTACACCTTC. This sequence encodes CASSPEQGGYGYTF.

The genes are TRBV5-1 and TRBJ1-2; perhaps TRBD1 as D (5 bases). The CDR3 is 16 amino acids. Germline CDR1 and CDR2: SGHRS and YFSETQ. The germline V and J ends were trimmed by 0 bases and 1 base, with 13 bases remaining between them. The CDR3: CASSLGTRQRNYGYTF. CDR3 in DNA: TGCGCCAGCAGCTTGGGGACGCGACAGCGTAACTATGGCTACACCTTC.

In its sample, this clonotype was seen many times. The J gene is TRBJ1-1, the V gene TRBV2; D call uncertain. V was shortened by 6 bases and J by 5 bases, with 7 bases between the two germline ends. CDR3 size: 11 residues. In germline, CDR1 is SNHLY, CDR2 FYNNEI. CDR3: CASSASTEAFF. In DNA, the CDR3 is TGTGCCAGCAGCGCCAGTACTGAAGCTTTCTTT.

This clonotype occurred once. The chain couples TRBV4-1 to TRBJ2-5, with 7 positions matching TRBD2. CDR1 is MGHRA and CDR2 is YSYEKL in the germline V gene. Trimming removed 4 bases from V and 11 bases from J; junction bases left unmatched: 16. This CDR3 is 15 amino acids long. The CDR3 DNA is TGCGCCAGCAGCCTAGAGGGAGGGCGCCCAGATACGCAGTACTTC. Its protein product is CASSLEGGRPDTQYF.

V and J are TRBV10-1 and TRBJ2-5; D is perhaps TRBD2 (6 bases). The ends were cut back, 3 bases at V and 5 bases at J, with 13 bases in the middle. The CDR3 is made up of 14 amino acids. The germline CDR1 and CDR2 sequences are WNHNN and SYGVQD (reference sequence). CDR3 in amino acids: CASSERIAEETQYF. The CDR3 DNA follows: TGCGCCAGCAGTGAAAGGATAGCGGAGGAGACCCAGTACTTC.

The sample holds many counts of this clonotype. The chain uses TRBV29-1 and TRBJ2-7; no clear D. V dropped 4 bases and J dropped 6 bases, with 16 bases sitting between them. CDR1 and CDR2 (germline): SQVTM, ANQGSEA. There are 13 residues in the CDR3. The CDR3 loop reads CSVAVGMAGEQYF. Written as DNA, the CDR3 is TGCAGCGTTGCGGTGGGGATGGCTGGCGAGCAGTACTTC.

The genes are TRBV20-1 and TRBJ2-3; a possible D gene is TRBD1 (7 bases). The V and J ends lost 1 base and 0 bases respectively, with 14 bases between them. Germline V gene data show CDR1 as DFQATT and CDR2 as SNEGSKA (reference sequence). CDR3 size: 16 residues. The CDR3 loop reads CSARGQGGISTDTQYF. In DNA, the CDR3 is TGCAGTGCTAGAGGACAGGGAGGTATTAGCACAGATACGCAGTATTTT.

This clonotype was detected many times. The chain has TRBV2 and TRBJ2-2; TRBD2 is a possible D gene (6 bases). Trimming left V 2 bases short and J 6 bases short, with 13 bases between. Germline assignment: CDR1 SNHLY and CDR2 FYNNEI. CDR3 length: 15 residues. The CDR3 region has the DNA TGTGCCAGCAGTGAATGGCAGGGAGGCGCCGGGGAGCTGTTTTTT. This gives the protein CASSEWQGGAGELFF.

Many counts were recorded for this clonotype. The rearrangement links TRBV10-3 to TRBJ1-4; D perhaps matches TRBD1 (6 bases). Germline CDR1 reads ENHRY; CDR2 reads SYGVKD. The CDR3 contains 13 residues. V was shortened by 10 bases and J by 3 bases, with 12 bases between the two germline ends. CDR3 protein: CATLQGPNEKLFF. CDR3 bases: TGTGCCACACTACAGGGACCTAATGAAAAACTGTTTTTT.

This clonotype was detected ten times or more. The CDR3 DNA follows: TGTGCCAGCAGCGCGAGGGGGCAGGGTTCACCCCTCCACTTT. This gives the protein CASSARGQGSPLHF. This chain connects TRBV7-6 to TRBJ1-6; 7 bases align to TRBD1. V lost 5 bases, J lost 9 bases, and 7 bases stayed unmatched. This CDR3 contains 14 residues. Germline V lookup: CDR1 SGHVS, CDR2 FNYEAQ.

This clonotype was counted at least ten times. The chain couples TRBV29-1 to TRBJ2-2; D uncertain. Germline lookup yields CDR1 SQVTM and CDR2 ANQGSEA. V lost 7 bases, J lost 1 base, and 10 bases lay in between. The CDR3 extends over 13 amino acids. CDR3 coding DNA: TGCAGCGGGGTAGCTGGGAACACCGGGGAGCTGTTTTTT. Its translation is CSGVAGNTGELFF.

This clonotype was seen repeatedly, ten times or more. CDR3 sequence reads: CASSLRPSGQDSYEQYF. The DNA of the CDR3 is TGTGCCAGCAGCTTGAGACCTAGCGGGCAAGACTCCTACGAGCAGTACTTC. The V gene is TRBV5-5, the J gene TRBJ2-7; 8 bases line up with TRBD2. Losses at the gene ends were 1 base for V and 0 bases for J; bases not matched to a gene: 9. Looked up from germline, CDR1 is SGHKS and CDR2 is YYEKEE (reference sequence). The CDR3 length is 17 residues.

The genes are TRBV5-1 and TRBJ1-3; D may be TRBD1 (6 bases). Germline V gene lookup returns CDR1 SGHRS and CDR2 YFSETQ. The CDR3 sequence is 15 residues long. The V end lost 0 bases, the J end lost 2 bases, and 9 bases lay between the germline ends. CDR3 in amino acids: CASSLEGGAGNTIYF. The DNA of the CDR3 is TGCGCCAGCAGCTTGGAAGGGGGGGCTGGAAACACCATATATTTT.

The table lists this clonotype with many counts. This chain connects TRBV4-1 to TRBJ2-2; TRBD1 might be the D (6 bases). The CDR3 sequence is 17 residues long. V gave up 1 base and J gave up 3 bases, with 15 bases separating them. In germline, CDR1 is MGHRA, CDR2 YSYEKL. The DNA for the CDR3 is TGCGCCAGCAGCCAAGGGGTACAGGGATCGTACACCGGGGAGCTGTTTTTT. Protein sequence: CASSQGVQGSYTGELFF.

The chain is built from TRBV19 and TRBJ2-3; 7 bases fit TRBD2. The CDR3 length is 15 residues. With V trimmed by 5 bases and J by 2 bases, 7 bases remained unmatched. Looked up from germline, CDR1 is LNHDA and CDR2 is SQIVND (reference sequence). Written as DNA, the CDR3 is TGTGCCAGTAGTTATAGCGGGTACTTCACAGATACGCAGTATTTT. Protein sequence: CASSYSGYFTDTQYF.

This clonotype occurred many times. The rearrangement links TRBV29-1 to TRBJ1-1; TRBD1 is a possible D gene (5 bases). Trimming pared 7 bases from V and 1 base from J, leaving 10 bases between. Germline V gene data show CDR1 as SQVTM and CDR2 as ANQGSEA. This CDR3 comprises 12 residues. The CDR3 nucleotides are TGCAGCGGGTTGAGGGGGAACACTGAAGCTTTCTTT. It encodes CSGLRGNTEAFF.

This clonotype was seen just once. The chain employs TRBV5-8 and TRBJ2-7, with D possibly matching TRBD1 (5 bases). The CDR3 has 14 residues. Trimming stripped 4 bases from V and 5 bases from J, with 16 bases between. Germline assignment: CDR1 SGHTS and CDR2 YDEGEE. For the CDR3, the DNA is TGTGCCAGCAGCCCCCGGCCCTGGGGCCACGAGCAGTACTTC. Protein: CASSPRPWGHEQYF.

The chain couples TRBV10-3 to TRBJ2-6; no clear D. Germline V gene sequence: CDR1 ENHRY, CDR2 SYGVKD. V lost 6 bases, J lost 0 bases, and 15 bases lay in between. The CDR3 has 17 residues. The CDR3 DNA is TGTGCCATCAGCCCGGGTAAGGGCCTCTCTGGGGCCAACGTCCTGACTTTC. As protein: CAISPGKGLSGANVLTF.

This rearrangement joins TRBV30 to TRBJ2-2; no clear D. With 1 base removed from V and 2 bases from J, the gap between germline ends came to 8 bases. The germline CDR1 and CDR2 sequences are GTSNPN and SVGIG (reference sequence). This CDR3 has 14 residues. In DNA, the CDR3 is TGTGCCTGGAGTGACATGGGTAACACCGGGGAGCTGTTTTTT. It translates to CAWSDMGNTGELFF. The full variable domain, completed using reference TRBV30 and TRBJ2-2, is SQTIHQWPATLVQPVGSPLSLECTVEGTSNPNLYWYRQAAGRGLQLLFYSVGIGQISSEVPQNLSASRPQDRQFILSSKKLLLSDSGFYLCAWSDMGNTGELFFGEGSRLTVL.

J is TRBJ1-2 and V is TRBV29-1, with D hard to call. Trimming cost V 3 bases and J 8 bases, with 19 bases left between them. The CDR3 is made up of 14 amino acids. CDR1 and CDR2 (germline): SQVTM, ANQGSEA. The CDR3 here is CSVESSGETGGYTF. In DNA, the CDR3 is TGCAGCGTTGAGTCTAGCGGGGAAACCGGGGGCTACACCTTC.

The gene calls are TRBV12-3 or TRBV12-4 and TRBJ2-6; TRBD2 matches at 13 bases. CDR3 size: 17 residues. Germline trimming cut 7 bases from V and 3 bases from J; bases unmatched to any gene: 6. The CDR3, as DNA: TGTGCCAGCACTCGGACTAGCGGGAGTTTTGGGGCCAACGTCCTGACTTTC. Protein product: CASTRTSGSFGANVLTF.